This T cell receptor beta chain comes out of a study of OX40 agonist ivuxolimab in advanced cancers. Study-level results: CD8+ T cells averaged more expanded clones than CD4+.

The study sampled blood at baseline, cycle 4 day 1, and cycle 7 day 1. V was cut by 5 bases and J by 7 bases, with 19 bases left in between. This CDR3 spans 15 amino acids. Germline assignment: CDR1 SGHNT and CDR2 YYREEE (reference sequence). Comments on this clone: What it binds is unknown.

Sequencing was performed with immunoSEQ multiplex PCR; in TCRdb, only in-frame clones are kept and a portion is missing. The sample yields about 50,000 clones, over 75% seen once. The receptor comes from an adult with an advanced solid tumor such as melanoma, head and neck, liver or kidney cancer. The sequences come from CD4+ or CD8+ T cells sorted from blood, collected in a trial of the OX40 agonist ivuxolimab. The genes are TRBV5-4 and TRBJ2-1; possibly TRBD2 for D (7 bases). The CDR3 coding sequence is TGTGCCAGCAGTCCTGCCGGGGGGCGCATGAATGAGCAGTTCTTC. Encoded protein: CASSPAGGRMNEQFF.